Listed below are T cell receptor beta chains from one sample, sequenced in a study of STAT5B mutations in CD4+ large granular lymphocyte leukemia. This table comes from immunoSEQ multiplex PCR, and its TCRdb copy is limited to in-frame clones, with some not included. The sample shows 30,000 to 40,000 clones, 70% to 80% of them seen only once. Sequenced sample: CD4+ T cells from blood buffy coats. These receptors all stem from a human donor in good health. CDR3s include the opening cysteine and the closing phenylalanine or tryptophan. The D gene is left open where the match is weak. Clone size is shown for a subset of rows, as once, few, many or a class of expanded clone.

CDR3nt | CDR3aa | abundance | d_gene | j_gene | v_gene
TGTGCCAGCAGCCCACGTGTTAGCTCTGGGGCCAACGTCCTGACTTTC | CASSPRVSSGANVLTF | . | . | TRBJ2-6 | TRBV11-2
TGCGCCAGCAGCCAAGACATCGAGCGCGCGACGACCTACAATGAGCAGTTCTTC | CASSQDIERATTYNEQFF | . | . | TRBJ2-1 | TRBV4-1
TGTGCCAGCTCAAACAGGGATGAGCAGTTCTTC | CASSNRDEQFF | . | . | TRBJ2-1 | TRBV18
TGTGCTAGTGGTTTGGTATGGGACAGCGGTTCTGGGGCCAACGTCCTGACTTTC | CASGLVWDSGSGANVLTF | few | TRBD1 | TRBJ2-6 | TRBV12-5
TGTGCCAGCTTGGCACTAGCGGGGAAAGATACGCAGTATTTT | CASLALAGKDTQYF | . | TRBD2 | TRBJ2-3 | TRBV2
TGTGCCAGCAGCGTAGGATTGACAGAGAATGAAAAACTGTTTTTT | CASSVGLTENEKLFF | . | . | TRBJ1-4 | TRBV9
TGTGCCAGCATTCCGGGACAGGGGGCGAGGGGCTACACCTTC | CASIPGQGARGYTF | . | TRBD1 | TRBJ1-2 | TRBV6-5
TGTGCCAGCAGCCATATCGAATGGGAGGGTTTAGGTCAGCCCCAGCATTTT | CASSHIEWEGLGQPQHF | . | . | TRBJ1-5 | TRBV7-8
TGCGCCAGCAGCTTGGCGGGACTAGCGGGAGAGAAGGTCCCCGAGCAGTACTTC | CASSLAGLAGEKVPEQYF | . | TRBD2 | TRBJ2-7 | TRBV5-1
TGTGCCAGCAGCTCACTCACGGGGGCGCAGACCCAGTACTTC | CASSSLTGAQTQYF | . | . | TRBJ2-5 | TRBV7-6
TGTGCCAGCAGTCACAGGGGGTCGCAGGGACTAGCGAACTACGAGCAGTACTTC | CASSHRGSQGLANYEQYF | . | TRBD2 | TRBJ2-7 | TRBV27